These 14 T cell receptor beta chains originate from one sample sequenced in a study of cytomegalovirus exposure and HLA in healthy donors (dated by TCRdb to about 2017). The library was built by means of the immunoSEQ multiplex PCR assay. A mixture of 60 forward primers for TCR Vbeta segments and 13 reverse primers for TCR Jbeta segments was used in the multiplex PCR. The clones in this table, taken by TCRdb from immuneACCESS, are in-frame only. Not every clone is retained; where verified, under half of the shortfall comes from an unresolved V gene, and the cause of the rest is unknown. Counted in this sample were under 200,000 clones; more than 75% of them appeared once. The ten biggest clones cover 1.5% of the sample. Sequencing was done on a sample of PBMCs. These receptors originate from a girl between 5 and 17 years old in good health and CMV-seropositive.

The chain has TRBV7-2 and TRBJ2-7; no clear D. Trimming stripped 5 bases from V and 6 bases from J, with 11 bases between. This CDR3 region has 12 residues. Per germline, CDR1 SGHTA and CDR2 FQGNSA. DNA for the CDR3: TGTGCCAGCAGCCCCCCCCCTTCCGAGCAGTACTTC. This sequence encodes CASSPPPSEQYF.

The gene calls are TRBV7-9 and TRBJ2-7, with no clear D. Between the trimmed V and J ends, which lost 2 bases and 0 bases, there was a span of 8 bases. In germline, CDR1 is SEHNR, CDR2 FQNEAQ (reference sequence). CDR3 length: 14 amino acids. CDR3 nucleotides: TGTGCCAGCAGCTTACCGTACAGCTCCTACGAGCAGTACTTC. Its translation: CASSLPYSSYEQYF.

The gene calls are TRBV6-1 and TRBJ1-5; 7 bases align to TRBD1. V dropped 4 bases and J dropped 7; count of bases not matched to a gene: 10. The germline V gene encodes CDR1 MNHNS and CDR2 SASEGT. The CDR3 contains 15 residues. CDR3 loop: CASSAWTGDSQPQHF. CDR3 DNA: TGTGCCAGCAGTGCATGGACAGGTGACAGCCAGCCCCAGCATTTT.

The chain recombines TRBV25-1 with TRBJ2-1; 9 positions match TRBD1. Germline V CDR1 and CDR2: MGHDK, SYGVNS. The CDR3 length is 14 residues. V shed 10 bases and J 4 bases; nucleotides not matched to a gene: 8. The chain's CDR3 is CATLQGARYNEQFF. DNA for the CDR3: TGTGCCACCCTACAGGGGGCAAGGTACAATGAGCAGTTCTTC.

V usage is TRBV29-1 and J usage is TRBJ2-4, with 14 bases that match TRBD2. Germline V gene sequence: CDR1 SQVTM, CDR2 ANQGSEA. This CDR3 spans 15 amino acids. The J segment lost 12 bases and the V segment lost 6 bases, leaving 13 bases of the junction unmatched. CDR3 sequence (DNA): TGCAGCGTGAGTCAGAGGGGACTAGCGGGAGTAGCTCAGTACTTC. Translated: CSVSQRGLAGVAQYF.

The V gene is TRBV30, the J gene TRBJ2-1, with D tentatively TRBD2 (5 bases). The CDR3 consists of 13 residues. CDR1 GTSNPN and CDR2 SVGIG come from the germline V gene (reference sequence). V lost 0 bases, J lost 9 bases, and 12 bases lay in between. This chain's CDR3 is CAWSVPRGREQFF. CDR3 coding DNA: TGTGCCTGGAGTGTACCTCGGGGTCGTGAGCAGTTCTTC.

In DNA, the CDR3 is TGTGCCAGCAGCTCCGATACTCCGGCTGGGGGGGAGGAGACCCAGTACTTC. Its translation: CASSSDTPAGGEETQYF. The V gene is TRBV7-9, the J gene TRBJ2-5; 7 bases are a match to TRBD2. V was pared by 4 bases and J by 5 bases, with 16 bases of the junction left unmatched. The CDR3 length is 17 residues. Germline lookup yields CDR1 SEHNR and CDR2 FQNEAQ (reference sequence).

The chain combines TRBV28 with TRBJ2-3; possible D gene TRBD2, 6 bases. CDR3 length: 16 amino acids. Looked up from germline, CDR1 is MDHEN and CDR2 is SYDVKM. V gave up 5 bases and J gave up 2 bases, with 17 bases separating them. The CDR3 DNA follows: TGTGCCAGCAGTCGCATTTGGGACTCTGTCACAGATACGCAGTATTTT. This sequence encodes CASSRIWDSVTDTQYF.

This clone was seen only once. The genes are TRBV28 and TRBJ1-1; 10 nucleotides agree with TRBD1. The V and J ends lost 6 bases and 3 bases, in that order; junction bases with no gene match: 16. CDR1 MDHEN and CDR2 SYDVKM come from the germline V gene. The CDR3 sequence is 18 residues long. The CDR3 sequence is CASRLPFWDRGRDTEAFF. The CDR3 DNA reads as TGTGCCAGCAGGCTTCCCTTTTGGGACAGGGGTAGGGACACTGAAGCTTTCTTT.

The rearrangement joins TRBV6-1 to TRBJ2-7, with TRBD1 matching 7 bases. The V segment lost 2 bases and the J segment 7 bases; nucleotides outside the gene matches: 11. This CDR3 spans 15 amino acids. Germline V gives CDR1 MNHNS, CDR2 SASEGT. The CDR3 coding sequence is TGTGCCAGCAGTGAAACCGCCACAGGGGTAGGGGAGCAGTACTTC. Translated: CASSETATGVGEQYF.

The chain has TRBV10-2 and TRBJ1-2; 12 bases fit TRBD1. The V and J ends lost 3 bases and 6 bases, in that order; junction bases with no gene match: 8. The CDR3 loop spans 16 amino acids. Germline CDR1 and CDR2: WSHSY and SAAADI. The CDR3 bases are TGCGCCAGCAGTGAAGCCGGGACAGGGGGCGTCAATGGCTACACCTTC. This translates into CASSEAGTGGVNGYTF.

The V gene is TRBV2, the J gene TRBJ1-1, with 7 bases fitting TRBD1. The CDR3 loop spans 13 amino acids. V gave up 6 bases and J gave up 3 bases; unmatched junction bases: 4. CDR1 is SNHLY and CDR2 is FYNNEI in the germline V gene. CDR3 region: CASSVDRDTEAFF. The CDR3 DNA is TGTGCCAGCAGCGTCGACAGGGACACTGAAGCTTTCTTT. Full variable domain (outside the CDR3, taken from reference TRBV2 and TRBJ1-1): EPEVTQTPSHQVTQMGQEVILRCVPISNHLYFYWYRQILGQKVEFLVSFYNNEISEKSEIFDDQFSVERPDGSNFTLKIRSTKLEDSAMYFCASSVDRDTEAFFGQGTRLTVV.

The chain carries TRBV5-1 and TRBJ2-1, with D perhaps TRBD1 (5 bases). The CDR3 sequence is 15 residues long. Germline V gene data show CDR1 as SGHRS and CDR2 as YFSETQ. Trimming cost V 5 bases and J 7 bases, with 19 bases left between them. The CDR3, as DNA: TGCGCCAGCAGGACCTTAGACAGTCGTCGGAATGAGCAGTTCTTC. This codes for CASRTLDSRRNEQFF.

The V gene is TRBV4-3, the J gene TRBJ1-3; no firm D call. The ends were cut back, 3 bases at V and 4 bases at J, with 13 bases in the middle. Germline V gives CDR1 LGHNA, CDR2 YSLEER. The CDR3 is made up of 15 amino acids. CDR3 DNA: TGCGCCAGCAGCCAGAAGTGGCTTGAAGGAAACACCATATATTTT. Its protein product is CASSQKWLEGNTIYF.